These 20 T cell receptor beta chains were sequenced from one sample in a study of monozygotic twins with inflammatory bowel disease (dated by TCRdb to about 2019). The receptor library was made with 5' RACE. The run used an Illumina HiSeq 2500. After TCRdb reprocessed the reads, each CDR3 protein sequence was kept as one row, without DNA. The sample table holds 40,000 to 45,000 distinct CDR3 sequences. Approximately 5.3% of the sample comes from the top ten. The sequenced sample was blood. These receptors originate from a human donor with ulcerative colitis or Crohn's disease, or a healthy co-twin of an affected twin (not recorded which).

The chain joins TRBV2 to TRBJ1-6. Looked up from germline, CDR1 is SNHLY and CDR2 is FYNNEI. This CDR3 is built from 12 residues. The CDR3 sequence: CASLAERSPLHF.

The V gene is TRBV12-3 or TRBV12-4, the J gene TRBJ1-6. The CDR3 sequence is 14 residues long. The CDR3 loop is CASMYSSYNSPLHF.

The chain employs TRBV14 and TRBJ1-2. Germline-derived CDR1 and CDR2 are SGHDN and FVKESK. This CDR3 region has 14 residues. The CDR3 protein is CASSPMDRVQGYTF.

The chain has TRBV20-1 and TRBJ2-1; TCRdb indicates TRBD2, and absent DNA this call remains unverified. From germline, CDR1 is DFQATT and CDR2 SNEGSKA (reference sequence). The CDR3 extends over 15 amino acids. The CDR3 reads CSADDGTSGQNEQFF.

This chain joins TRBV7-9 and TRBJ2-5; TCRdb's assignment of TRBD1 cannot be checked, as there is no DNA. The germline gives CDR1 SEHNR, CDR2 FQNEAQ (reference sequence). CDR3 length equals 14 residues. The CDR3: CASSLGQGQETQYF. The whole variable domain, remainder taken from reference TRBV7-9 and TRBJ2-5, is DTGVSQNPRHKITKRGQNVTFRCDPISEHNRLYWYRQTLGQGPEFLTYFQNEAQLEKSRLLSDRFSAERPKGSFSTLEIQRTEQGDSAMYLCASSLGQGQETQYFGPGTRLLVL.

The chain links TRBV12-3 or TRBV12-4 to TRBJ1-2; the D call from TCRdb, TRBD1, cannot be confirmed without DNA. The CDR3 is 15 residues long. The CDR3 reads CASSRQGSSNYGYTF.

The rearrangement links TRBV20-1 to TRBJ1-2; TCRdb's D call of TRBD1 is untestable without DNA. Germline V gives CDR1 DFQATT, CDR2 SNEGSKA (reference sequence). The CDR3 extends over 13 amino acids. The CDR3 region is CSAGGGADYGYTF.

The rearrangement joins TRBV11-2 to TRBJ1-1. The length of the CDR3 is 17 residues. Per germline, CDR1 SGHAT and CDR2 FQNNGV. The CDR3 is CASSLDLWGMSGTEAFF.

This chain links TRBV28 with TRBJ1-1. Germline CDR1 is MDHEN and CDR2 is SYDVKM. CDR3 size: 13 residues. CDR3: CASSSSGVTEAFF.

This chain links TRBV5-1 with TRBJ2-7; no DNA is available, so the TRBD1 call from TCRdb remains unchecked. From germline, CDR1 is SGHRS and CDR2 YFSETQ. CDR3 length equals 12 residues. This CDR3 is CASSRTDYEQYF.

The chain carries TRBV5-1 and TRBJ1-2; the D call from TCRdb, TRBD1, cannot be confirmed without DNA. Germline loops: CDR1 SGHRS, CDR2 YFSETQ. The CDR3 has 14 amino acids. CDR3 region: CASSQTGTRDGYTF. Drawing the rest from reference TRBV5-1 and TRBJ1-2, the complete variable domain is KAGVTQTPRYLIKTRGQQVTLSCSPISGHRSVSWYQQTPGQGLQFLFEYFSETQRNKGNFPGRFSGRQFSNSRSEMNVSTLELGDSALYLCASSQTGTRDGYTFGSGTRLTVV.

CDR3 in amino acids: CSAWPLAGRETQYF. The genes are TRBV29-1 and TRBJ2-5; as DNA is missing, the TRBD2 call by TCRdb cannot be tested. This CDR3 spans 14 amino acids. Germline CDR1 reads SQVTM; CDR2 reads ANQGSEA.

The chain joins TRBV10-3 to TRBJ1-5. Germline values: CDR1 ENHRY, CDR2 SYGVKD. This CDR3 has 14 residues. CDR3 residues: CAISEGIPNQPQHF.

V usage is TRBV7-8 and J usage is TRBJ2-6; TCRdb returns TRBD1, unconfirmable since there is no DNA. CDR3 length equals 14 residues. Germline V CDR1 and CDR2: SGHVS, FQNEAQ. The CDR3 protein is CASSHRDKKNVLTF.

The CDR3 loop is CASSLGTSFYEQYF. The rearrangement links TRBV9 to TRBJ2-7; the TCRdb call, TRBD2, lacks DNA for checking. This CDR3 contains 14 residues. Germline V gene data show CDR1 as SGDLS and CDR2 as YYNGEE. The variable domain in full, completed from reference TRBV9 and TRBJ2-7, reads DSGVTQTPKHLITATGQRVTLRCSPRSGDLSVYWYQQSLDQGLQFLIQYYNGEERAKGNILERFSAQQFPDLHSELNLSSLELGDSALYFCASSLGTSFYEQYFGPGTRLTVT.

The chain employs TRBV12-3 or TRBV12-4 and TRBJ2-2; TCRdb's D call of TRBD1 is untestable without DNA. The length of the CDR3 is 16 residues. The CDR3: CASSNHRGLNTGELFF.

The chain couples TRBV5-5 to TRBJ2-7. The CDR3 consists of 14 residues. Germline V gene data show CDR1 as SGHKS and CDR2 as YYEKEE (reference sequence). This CDR3 reads CASSQDMVRNEQYF.

The chain couples TRBV5-1 to TRBJ2-7. CDR3 size: 15 residues. Germline assignment: CDR1 SGHRS and CDR2 YFSETQ. The CDR3 sequence: CASSLVGGGTYEQYF.

The CDR3 spells CASSLAALGDSSNEQFF. The J gene is TRBJ2-1, the V gene TRBV27; the TRBD2 assignment by TCRdb is unverifiable without DNA. The germline V gene has CDR1 MNHEY and CDR2 SMNVEV (reference sequence). This CDR3 spans 17 amino acids.

The chain joins TRBV19 to TRBJ1-1; TCRdb lists TRBD1, though no DNA is available to test this call. There are 11 residues in the CDR3. Germline CDR1 and CDR2: LNHDA and SQIVND (reference sequence). CDR3 protein: CASKRGTEAFF.